This entry concerns a single T cell receptor (beta chain). Its antigen remains unknown. The data derive from a study of CD8 T cells in ankylosing spondylitis. A single record per CDR3 protein comes from TCRdb applying MiXCR to the 5' RACE reads. This sample carries roughly 150,000 distinct CDR3 sequences, roughly 34% of them seen once, and the ten largest clones take 6%. Findings of the study overall: It was reported that disease-linked clones were significantly enriched in matched ankylosing spondylitis synovial fluid. Ankylosing spondylitis blood seemed to carry a telltale TCR beta motif made of about 8 highly homologous variants.

The CDR3 is 16 amino acids. The sequence was obtained from a male donor with ankylosing spondylitis. The chain recombines TRBV21-1 with TRBJ2-1; TRBD2 reflects the table's D call only, with no check against the DNA. TRBV21-1 is designated a pseudogene. Sequencing input: synovial fluid, either unsorted or a sorted T cell fraction (not recorded which). The CDR3 DNA is TGTGCCAGCAGCAAGCTTGCCGGGACTACCGCCGATGAGCAGTTCTTC. This codes for CASSKLAGTTADEQFF.